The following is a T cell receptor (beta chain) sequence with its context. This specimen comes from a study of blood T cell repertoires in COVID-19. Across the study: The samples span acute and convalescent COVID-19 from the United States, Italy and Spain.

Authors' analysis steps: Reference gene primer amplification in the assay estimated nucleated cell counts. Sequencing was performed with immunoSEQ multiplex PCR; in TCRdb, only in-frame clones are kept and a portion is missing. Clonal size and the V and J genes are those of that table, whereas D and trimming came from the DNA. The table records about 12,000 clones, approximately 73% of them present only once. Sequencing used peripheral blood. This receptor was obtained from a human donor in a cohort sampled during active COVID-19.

The CDR3 loop is CASSRDRDRTEAFF. CDR3 in DNA: TGTGCCAGCAGTAGGGACAGGGACCGCACTGAAGCTTTCTTT. The chain recombines TRBV2 with TRBJ1-1; 9 bases are shared with TRBD1. Germline V gene data show CDR1 as SNHLY and CDR2 as FYNNEI. Trimming cost V 5 bases and J 4 bases; bases outside gene matches: 5. The CDR3 length is 14 residues.